These 9 T cell receptor beta chains originate from one sample sequenced in a study of blood T cells in healthy people across ages. The second PCR ran about 7 to 12 cycles with a sample-barcoded 5' primer and J-beta primers. TCRdb passed the 5' RACE reads through MiXCR, listing each CDR3 protein once. Counted here are roughly 1,500,000 distinct CDR3 sequences, roughly 30% occurring once; the ten biggest clones make up around 11%. Sequencing was performed on blood. The source of these receptors is a young woman in good health.

The chain uses TRBV5-1 and TRBJ2-3; D gene ambiguous. This CDR3 region has 16 residues. V dropped 0 bases and J dropped 2 bases, with 13 bases sitting between them. The V gene's germline CDR1 is SGHRS and CDR2 YFSETQ. Here the CDR3 reads CASSLDVRPTTDTQYF. The CDR3 coding sequence is TGCGCCAGCAGCTTGGATGTCCGACCTACCACAGATACGCAGTATTTT.

This clonotype was counted only a few times. This rearrangement joins TRBV4-1 to TRBJ2-5, with 14 bases aligning to TRBD2. The end of the DNA aligns better with TRBJ2-7, so the J call may be wrong. Germline V CDR1 and CDR2: MGHRA, YSYEKL. This CDR3 has 15 residues. This CDR3 reads CASSQGLAGEDEQYF. CDR3 in DNA: TGCGCCAGCAGCCAGGGACTAGCGGGAGAAGACGAGCAGTACTTC.

About this clonotype itself: At one end the junction does not follow the germline gene, possibly because of a read error. The chain links TRBV20-1 to TRBJ2-1; 8 bases fit TRBD2. The CDR3 sequence is 13 residues long. CDR1 is DFQATT and CDR2 is SNEGSKA in the germline V gene (reference sequence). CDR3 nucleotide sequence: TGCAGTGCCCCCGGGGGGGGCATCCATGAGCGGTTCTTC. Translation: CSAPGGGIHERFF.

This clonotype was detected only a few times. The V call is TRBV4-1, the J call TRBJ1-2; D is unresolved. The CDR3 contains 13 residues. From germline, CDR1 is MGHRA and CDR2 YSYEKL. The V and J ends lost 4 bases and 5 bases respectively, with 11 bases between them. CDR3 sequence: CASSPDTDYGYTF. For the CDR3, the DNA is TGCGCCAGCAGCCCCGATACGGATTATGGCTACACCTTC.

The chain is built from TRBV12-3 or TRBV12-4 and TRBJ1-1; D is uncertain. The CDR3 is 12 residues long. The V and J ends lost 6 bases and 7 bases respectively, with 12 bases between them. CDR3: CASRSLTGEAFF. The CDR3 DNA sequence: TGTGCCAGCAGATCCTTGACGGGTGAAGCTTTCTTT.

This clonotype was seen more than once but under ten times. This chain connects TRBV20-1 to TRBJ1-5, with 9 bases fitting TRBD1. Germline V gene sequence: CDR1 DFQATT, CDR2 SNEGSKA (reference sequence). V dropped 6 bases and J dropped 4; count of bases not matched to a gene: 7. CDR3 length equals 14 residues. As DNA, the CDR3 is TGCAGTGCCGTCGGACAGGGGAAAAATCAGCCCCAGCATTTT. It translates to CSAVGQGKNQPQHF.

This clonotype was seen a handful of times. V is TRBV21-1 and J is TRBJ1-1; the table assigns TRBD1, which was not confirmed against the DNA. TRBV21-1 is flagged as a pseudogene. The CDR3 totals 20 residues. The CDR3 nucleotides are TGTGCCAGCAGCAAAGCGCCTTGGGATAGGGGAACTATCGAGAACACTGAAGCTTTCTTT. Residues: CASSKAPWDRGTIENTEAFF.

In this sample, this clonotype turned up a few times. The CDR3, as DNA: TGTGCCAGCAGCGTAGGCCGGACAGGCTATAATTCACCCCTCCACTTT. As protein: CASSVGRTGYNSPLHF. The rearrangement joins TRBV9 to TRBJ1-6, with 7 positions matching TRBD1. Looked up from germline, CDR1 is SGDLS and CDR2 is YYNGEE. The CDR3 runs to 16 residues. V shed 0 bases and J 3 bases; nucleotides not matched to a gene: 3.

The rearrangement links TRBV20-1 to TRBJ1-6; tentatively, D is TRBD1 (5 bases). The CDR3 covers 15 residues. Germline assignment: CDR1 DFQATT and CDR2 SNEGSKA (reference sequence). V lost 6 bases and J 3 bases, leaving 15 bases between the germline ends. The CDR3 DNA is TGCAGTGCAAGACCGCGGGGGGACTATAATTCACCCCTCCACTTT. Translated, it gives CSARPRGDYNSPLHF.